This T cell receptor beta chain is from a study of vaccination effects on CD4 cells after COVID-19. The length of the CDR3 is 12 residues. CDR1 ENHRY and CDR2 SYGVKD come from the germline V gene. Trimming stripped 6 bases from V and 7 bases from J, with 13 bases between. The assay was immunoSEQ multiplex PCR, and TCRdb's table has in-frame clones only and misses some. Found here are about 41,000 clones, around 67% of them singletons; the top ten hold under 30%. A word on this clone: Its matching antigen is unknown.

Pools of viral peptides were used by the ViraFEST assay to expand antigen-specific CD4+ T cells ahead of sequencing. After about 10 days in culture, the CD4+ T cells were isolated. Absence of prior SARS-CoV-2 infection characterized the vaccine recipients, who showed negative nucleocapsid antibodies. On both days 3 and 7, half of the culture medium was replaced with IL-2 medium. The source is a human donor who received a COVID-19 vaccine. The sample in question was CD4+ T cells from PBMCs cultured with HCoV-OC43 spike peptides, obtained before COVID-19 vaccination. Subset defined: HCoV-OC43 spike overlapping peptide pool stimulation. V and J are TRBV10-3 and TRBJ2-7, with D perhaps matching TRBD2 (6 bases). The CDR3 here is CAISEGGYEQYF. The CDR3 region has the DNA TGTGCCATCAGCGAAGGAGGGTATGAGCAGTACTTC.